This T cell receptor (beta chain) appears in the sequencing data of a study of blood T cell repertoires in COVID-19. Generated by immunoSEQ multiplex PCR, the TCRdb table keeps only in-frame clones and is missing some. The sample yields some 94,000 clones, over 80% seen once. V lost 0 bases, J lost 6 bases, and 6 bases stayed unmatched. Germline lookup yields CDR1 SGDLS and CDR2 YYNGEE. The CDR3 contains 15 residues. The V and J genes are TRBV9 and TRBJ2-1; 7 positions agree with TRBD1. The specimen was peripheral blood. The clonotype originates from a man aged 65 to 79 with active or convalescent COVID-19. CDR3 DNA sequence: TGTGCCAGCAGCGTAGCTTGGGGACAGTTCAATGAGCAGTTCTTC. It translates to CASSVAWGQFNEQFF.